The 11 T cell receptor beta chains listed next were all sequenced from one sample in a study of spatial heterogeneity in lung cancer. General observations from the study: Within tumors, counts of expanded alpha and beta TCRs tracked tumor mutation counts.

No antigens are known for them. TCRdb called the 5' RACE reads again in MiXCR, with one record for every CDR3 protein. In the table there are some 20,000 distinct CDR3 sequences, around a sixth of which are singletons. Time point noted: sample taken at primary tumor resection. The sequenced sample was lung tumor tissue, obtained at surgery. The receptors were gathered from a female donor with early-stage non-small cell lung cancer.

This clonotype came up many times. The chain is built from TRBV30 and TRBJ1-6; D is uncertain. Trimming took off 3 bases at V and 9 bases at J, with 6 bases between the two ends. The CDR3 totals 11 residues. In germline, CDR1 is GTSNPN, CDR2 SVGIG (reference sequence). For the CDR3, the DNA is TGTGCCTGGAGCAACGGTTCACCCCTCCACTTT. Amino acid sequence: CAWSNGSPLHF.

J is TRBJ2-7 and V is TRBV7-6; perhaps D is TRBD1 or TRBD2 (5 bases each). This CDR3 has 13 residues. V shed 5 bases and J shed 7 bases, with 15 bases lying between them. Germline CDR1 reads SGHVS; CDR2 reads FNYEAQ. The CDR3 region is CASSPGPVVEQYF. For the CDR3, the DNA is TGTGCCAGCAGCCCGGGGCCCGTTGTGGAGCAGTACTTC.

The chain is built from TRBV13 and TRBJ2-1; 8 nucleotides align to TRBD2. Per germline, CDR1 PRHDT and CDR2 FYEKMQ (reference sequence). V dropped 2 bases and J dropped 5; count of bases not matched to a gene: 5. The CDR3 is 15 residues long. CDR3 sequence: CASSLSGSSDNEQFF. The DNA of the CDR3 is TGTGCCAGCAGCTTAAGCGGGAGTTCCGACAATGAGCAGTTCTTC.

In DNA form, the CDR3 reads TGTGCCAGCAGTGAAGCGGCGGTTAGCGGGAGGGCCGGGTACAATGAGCAGTTCTTC. Amino acids: CASSEAAVSGRAGYNEQFF. The V gene is TRBV2, the J gene TRBJ2-1; 11 nucleotides line up with TRBD2. Trimming removed 0 bases from V and 4 bases from J; junction bases left unmatched: 11. Germline V gene sequence: CDR1 SNHLY, CDR2 FYNNEI. CDR3 length: 19 residues.

This clonotype was seen a few times. V is TRBV4-1 and J is TRBJ2-7, with 10 bases identical to TRBD2. Germline V gene data show CDR1 as MGHRA and CDR2 as YSYEKL. Germline trimming cut 1 base from V and 2 bases from J; bases unmatched to any gene: 2. The CDR3 has 15 residues. CDR3 sequence: CASSQASGRAYEQYF. The CDR3 DNA follows: TGCGCCAGCAGCCAAGCGAGCGGGAGGGCCTACGAGCAGTACTTC.

A few counts support this clonotype. V is TRBV19 and J is TRBJ2-4, with 12 nucleotides matching TRBD1. CDR3 length equals 18 residues. The V gene's germline CDR1 is LNHDA and CDR2 SQIVND (reference sequence). The junction had 9 bases not matched to a gene; V was cut back by 5 bases and J by 1 base. CDR3 DNA sequence: TGTGCCAGTAGTGGCCGGGACAGGGGGCGCGAGGCCAAAAACATTCAGTACTTC. Its protein product is CASSGRDRGREAKNIQYF. The variable domain in full, completed from reference TRBV19 and TRBJ2-4, reads DGGITQSPKYLFRKEGQNVTLSCEQNLNHDAMYWYRQDPGQGLRLIYYSQIVNDFQKGDIAEGYSVSREKKESFPLTVTSAQKNPTAFYLCASSGRDRGREAKNIQYFGAGTRLSVL.

The chain recombines TRBV29-1 with TRBJ2-5; perhaps TRBD1 as D (5 bases). This CDR3 region has 20 residues. V was pared by 0 bases and J by 0 bases, with 26 bases between. The germline V gene has CDR1 SQVTM and CDR2 ANQGSEA. CDR3 in DNA: TGCAGCGTTGAAGATATCCCCCCTCCTAAGGGGATGGGGTACCAAGAGACCCAGTACTTC. Its protein product is CSVEDIPPPKGMGYQETQYF.

This clonotype was counted ten times or more. V is TRBV29-1 and J is TRBJ2-4, with TRBD2 matching over 7 bases. Germline CDR1 is SQVTM and CDR2 is ANQGSEA. CDR3 length: 14 residues. The V gene end was trimmed by 3 bases and the J gene end by 1 base; junction bases not matched to a gene: 3. CDR3 region: CSVEAGDAKNIQYF. CDR3 coding DNA: TGCAGCGTTGAGGCGGGAGACGCCAAAAACATTCAGTACTTC.

This clonotype was detected many times. The genes are TRBV5-4 and TRBJ2-3; 7 bases are a match to TRBD1. Per germline, CDR1 SGHNT and CDR2 YYREEE (reference sequence). The CDR3 spans 14 residues. Germline trimming cut 4 bases from V and 2 bases from J; bases unmatched to any gene: 4. The CDR3 sequence is CASSPGTATDTQYF. CDR3 nucleotide sequence: TGTGCCAGCAGCCCTGGGACAGCCACAGATACGCAGTATTTT.

There are many counts of this clonotype. V usage is TRBV4-1 and J usage is TRBJ2-7, with D unclear. Trimming removed 6 bases at V and 3 bases at J, with 18 bases between. Germline CDR1 MGHRA, CDR2 YSYEKL. This CDR3 contains 15 residues. This CDR3 is CASRPRSFGRYEQYF. CDR3 sequence (DNA): TGCGCCAGCAGACCCAGGTCCTTCGGGCGCTACGAGCAGTACTTC.

This clonotype was observed a handful of times. The V call is TRBV19, the J call TRBJ2-4; 10 bases line up with TRBD1. Trimming took 5 bases from V and 1 from J; bases not matched to a gene: 2. There are 15 residues in the CDR3. Per germline, CDR1 LNHDA and CDR2 SQIVND (reference sequence). This CDR3 reads CASSLGQGAKNIQYF. CDR3 bases: TGTGCCAGTAGTCTGGGACAGGGGGCCAAAAACATTCAGTACTTC.